Following are 21 T cell receptor beta chains from one sample sequenced in a study of shared T cell receptors in the human thymus. Repertoires were generated with immunoSEQ multiplex PCR, while TCRdb's copy carries only in-frame clones and drops some. The sample has hundreds of thousands of clones, more than 70% seen once. These data were also filed under a second study, of human thymus T cells.

What was sequenced was thymocytes. The receptors were sampled from a boy in the first two years of life with a congenital heart defect.

J is TRBJ2-7 and V is TRBV30; a weak D match, TRBD1 (5 bases). The CDR3 has 11 residues. Germline-derived CDR1 and CDR2 are GTSNPN and SVGIG (reference sequence). Trimming took 3 bases from V and 6 from J, leaving 9 bases between them. Here the CDR3 reads CAWSNTGEQYF. The CDR3 coding sequence is TGTGCCTGGAGCAATACAGGCGAGCAGTACTTC.

V gene TRBV18 combines with J gene TRBJ2-1; the match to TRBD2 covers 7 bases. The length of the CDR3 is 14 residues. V lost 1 base, J lost 9 bases, and 6 bases stayed unmatched. Germline V gene sequence: CDR1 KGHSH, CDR2 LQKENI. The DNA of the CDR3 is TGTGCCAGCTCACCACTTAGGACTAGAGTTGAGCAGTTCTTC. Residues: CASSPLRTRVEQFF.

J is TRBJ2-7 and V is TRBV14; the match to TRBD2 covers 10 bases. Germline lookup yields CDR1 SGHDN and CDR2 FVKESK. This CDR3 region has 15 residues. V was clipped by 0 bases and J by 3 bases; unmatched bases: 2. CDR3 loop: CASSQERTSGYEQYF. CDR3 nucleotide sequence: TGTGCCAGCAGCCAAGAAAGGACTAGCGGCTACGAGCAGTACTTC.

This chain connects TRBV9 to TRBJ2-1; TRBD2 is a possible D gene (6 bases). Germline CDR1 is SGDLS and CDR2 is YYNGEE. The CDR3 runs 15 residues. V lost 1 base and J lost 3, with 11 bases in between. DNA of the CDR3: TGTGCCAGCAGCGTATTCGGGAGTAACTACAATGAGCAGTTCTTC. Translated: CASSVFGSNYNEQFF. Variable domain in full (rest from reference TRBV9 and TRBJ2-1): DSGVTQTPKHLITATGQRVTLRCSPRSGDLSVYWYQQSLDQGLQFLIQYYNGEERAKGNILERFSAQQFPDLHSELNLSSLELGDSALYFCASSVFGSNYNEQFFGPGTRLTVL.

The rearrangement joins TRBV5-4 to TRBJ2-5; D is unresolved. Trimming took 6 bases from V and 5 from J, leaving 17 bases between them. The CDR3 loop spans 14 amino acids. The germline V gene has CDR1 SGHNT and CDR2 YYREEE (reference sequence). CDR3 protein: CASKTGAHGETQYF. Written as DNA, the CDR3 is TGTGCCAGCAAAACGGGTGCCCATGGGGAGACCCAGTACTTC.

The rearrangement joins TRBV7-9 to TRBJ2-5; D ambiguous. CDR1 SEHNR and CDR2 FQNEAQ come from the germline V gene (reference sequence). V was trimmed by 2 bases and J by 5 bases, leaving 18 bases between them. The CDR3 is 16 amino acids. As DNA, the CDR3 is TGTGCCAGCAGCTTATACAACAACCGATGGCACGAGACCCAGTACTTC. Translation gives CASSLYNNRWHETQYF.

This chain connects TRBV28 to TRBJ2-7; maybe TRBD1 (6 bases). Trimming cost V 0 bases and J 2 bases, with 11 bases left between them. Looked up from germline, CDR1 is MDHEN and CDR2 is SYDVKM. The CDR3 has 15 residues. CDR3 coding DNA: TGTGCCAGCAGTTTATGGGGGGCTTCCACCTACGAGCAGTACTTC. This encodes CASSLWGASTYEQYF.

The CDR3 loop is CASSPGTGVREQYF. The DNA of the CDR3 is TGTGCCAGCAGTCCCGGGACAGGGGTCCGCGAGCAGTACTTC. The genes are TRBV2 and TRBJ2-7, with 10 bases fitting TRBD1. V dropped 5 bases and J dropped 6; count of bases not matched to a gene: 7. Looked up from germline, CDR1 is SNHLY and CDR2 is FYNNEI. This CDR3 contains 14 residues.

J is TRBJ1-1 and V is TRBV28; a possible D gene is TRBD1 (6 bases). The CDR3 totals 15 residues. V gave up 5 bases and J gave up 3 bases, with 16 bases separating them. Germline values: CDR1 MDHEN, CDR2 SYDVKM. The CDR3 region has the DNA TGTGCCAGCAGTCCCATTTGGGGGCAATACACTGAAGCTTTCTTT. This encodes CASSPIWGQYTEAFF.

CDR3 bases: TGTGCCAGCAGCCAGAAGACGGGAGGGCCCAGGGAGACCCAGTACTTC. This gives the protein CASSQKTGGPRETQYF. The chain uses TRBV16 and TRBJ2-5, with 8 bases aligning to TRBD2. Germline V lookup: CDR1 KGHSY, CDR2 FQNENV. Unmatched junction bases numbered 11, after V lost 3 bases and J lost 5 bases. The CDR3 consists of 16 residues.

The chain employs TRBV15 and TRBJ2-7; TRBD1 agrees at 8 bases. Trimming at V came to 5 bases and at J to 4 bases, leaving 7 bases not matched to a gene. Germline CDR1 LNHNV, CDR2 YYDKDF (reference sequence). The CDR3 is made up of 14 amino acids. The CDR3 is CATSRWDRPYEQYF. The CDR3, as DNA: TGTGCCACCAGCCGATGGGACAGGCCTTACGAGCAGTACTTC. The full variable domain, completed using reference TRBV15 and TRBJ2-7, is DAMVIQNPRYQVTQFGKPVTLSCSQTLNHNVMYWYQQKSSQAPKLLFHYYDKDFNNEADTPDNFQSRRPNTSFCFLDIRSPGLGDTAMYLCATSRWDRPYEQYFGPGTRLTVT.

Here the CDR3 reads CASSGGQAFGYTF. CDR3 sequence (DNA): TGTGCCAGCAGTGGGGGACAGGCTTTTGGCTACACCTTC. The gene calls are TRBV6-1 and TRBJ1-2; 8 bases map to TRBD1. Germline loops: CDR1 MNHNS, CDR2 SASEGT. Losses at the gene ends were 4 bases for V and 7 bases for J; bases not matched to a gene: 5. This CDR3 comprises 13 residues.

The chain joins TRBV6-6 to TRBJ1-5, with a possible D match to TRBD1 (5 bases). The CDR3 loop spans 15 amino acids. The V gene's germline CDR1 is MNHNY and CDR2 SVGAGI (reference sequence). V lost 7 bases and J lost 2, with 15 bases in between. The CDR3 DNA is TGTGCCAGCACCTCCCTAGGGGCAGGCAATCAGCCCCAGCATTTT. Encoded protein: CASTSLGAGNQPQHF.

This chain's CDR3 is CASSLTTGRHENTEAFF. As DNA, the CDR3 is TGTGCCAGCTCACTGACGACAGGGAGGCATGAGAACACTGAAGCTTTCTTT. This rearrangement joins TRBV18 to TRBJ1-1, with 7 bases aligning to TRBD1. Germline CDR1 reads KGHSH; CDR2 reads LQKENI. J lost 1 base, V lost 4 bases, and 12 bases had no gene match. The CDR3 has 17 residues.

The chain links TRBV12-2 to TRBJ2-3; the table's D call, TRBD1, has no DNA check behind it. TRBV12-2 is listed as a pseudogene. This CDR3 comprises 15 residues. CDR3 loop: CASRLDRGPPVGQYF. As DNA, the CDR3 is TGTGCAAGTCGCCTAGACAGGGGGCCACCGGTGGGGCAGTATTTT.

The chain is built from TRBV6-5 and TRBJ2-7; TRBD2 matches 7 bases. The CDR3 has 14 amino acids. Losses at the gene ends were 4 bases for V and 2 bases for J; bases not matched to a gene: 5. Germline V lookup: CDR1 MNHEY, CDR2 SVGAGI. Written as DNA, the CDR3 is TGTGCCAGCAGTTCTGAGCGGGACCCCTACGAGCAGTACTTC. As protein: CASSSERDPYEQYF.

This chain joins TRBV2 and TRBJ1-2; possibly TRBD1 for D (6 bases). The germline V gene encodes CDR1 SNHLY and CDR2 FYNNEI. Trimming shortened V by 7 bases and J by 7 bases, and 13 bases separated the two germline ends. The CDR3 totals 12 residues. Here the CDR3 DNA reads TGTGCCAGCAAGAGCGGGGGGGCTGGCTACACCTTC. It translates to CASKSGGAGYTF.

This chain joins TRBV6-1 and TRBJ2-1; 7 nucleotides agree with TRBD2. The CDR3 is 15 residues long. Germline CDR1 reads MNHNS; CDR2 reads SASEGT. Trimming removed 4 bases from V and 4 bases from J; junction bases left unmatched: 7. The CDR3 protein is CASSALTSPYNEQFF. CDR3 nucleotides: TGTGCCAGCAGTGCCTTGACTAGCCCATACAATGAGCAGTTCTTC.

The rearrangement uses TRBV5-6 and TRBJ2-7; 8 bases match TRBD2. The V and J ends lost 0 bases and 7 bases, in that order; junction bases with no gene match: 12. Germline assignment: CDR1 SGHDT and CDR2 YYEEEE. The CDR3 runs 16 residues. CDR3 coding DNA: TGTGCCAGCAGCTTGGATCGTTCGGGGGGGCCGGGGGAGCAGTACTTC. As protein: CASSLDRSGGPGEQYF.

This clone was counted once. This chain connects TRBV11-1 to TRBJ2-2; no clear D. The germline gives CDR1 SGHAT, CDR2 FQDESV (reference sequence). The length of the CDR3 is 17 residues. With 0 bases removed from V and 2 bases from J, the gap between germline ends came to 13 bases. The CDR3 coding sequence is TGTGCCAGCAGCTTAGCGAAACCCTTTACAAACACCGGGGAGCTGTTTTTT. This encodes CASSLAKPFTNTGELFF.

The gene calls are TRBV20-1 and TRBJ1-2; tentative D call: TRBD1 (5 bases). The CDR3 covers 11 residues. V shed 4 bases and J shed 8 bases, with 11 bases lying between them. From germline, CDR1 is DFQATT and CDR2 SNEGSKA (reference sequence). CDR3 nucleotides: TGCAGTGCTACAGGGTTTGGGGGCTACACCTTC. It specifies CSATGFGGYTF.